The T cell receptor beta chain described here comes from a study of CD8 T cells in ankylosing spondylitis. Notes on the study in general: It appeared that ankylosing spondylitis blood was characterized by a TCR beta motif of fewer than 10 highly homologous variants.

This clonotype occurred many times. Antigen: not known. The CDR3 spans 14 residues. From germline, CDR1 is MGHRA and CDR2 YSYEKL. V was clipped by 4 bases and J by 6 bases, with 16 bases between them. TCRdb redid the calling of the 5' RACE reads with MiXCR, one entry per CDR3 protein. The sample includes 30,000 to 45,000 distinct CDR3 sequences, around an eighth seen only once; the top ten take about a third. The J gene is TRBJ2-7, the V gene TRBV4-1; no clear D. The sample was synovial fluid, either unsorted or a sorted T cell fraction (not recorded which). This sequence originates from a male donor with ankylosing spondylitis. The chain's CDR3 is CASSLGYRASEQYF. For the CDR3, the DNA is TGCGCCAGCAGCCTAGGCTATAGGGCAAGCGAGCAGTACTTC.